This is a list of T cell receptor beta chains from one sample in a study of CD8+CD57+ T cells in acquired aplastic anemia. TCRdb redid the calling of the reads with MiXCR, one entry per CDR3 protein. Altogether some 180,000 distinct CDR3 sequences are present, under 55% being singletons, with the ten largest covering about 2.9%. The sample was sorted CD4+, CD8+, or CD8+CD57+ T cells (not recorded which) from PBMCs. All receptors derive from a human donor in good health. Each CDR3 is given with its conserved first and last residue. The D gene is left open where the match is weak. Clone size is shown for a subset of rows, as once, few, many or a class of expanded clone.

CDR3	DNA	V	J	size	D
CASRAGLAGSFNQETQYF	TGTGCCAGCAGGGCCGGACTAGCGGGCTCGTTTAACCAAGAGACCCAGTACTTC	TRBV2	TRBJ2-5	once	TRBD2
CASSLDPVRETQYF	TGTGCCAGCAGCTTAGATCCAGTCAGAGAGACCCAGTACTTC	TRBV7-3	TRBJ2-5	few	-
CASRDTNSYEQYF	TGTGCCAGTAGGGACACAAACTCCTACGAGCAGTACTTC	TRBV19	TRBJ2-7	-	-
CASSLTGGLETQYF	TGCGCCAGCAGCTTGACAGGGGGCTTGGAGACCCAGTACTTC	TRBV5-1	TRBJ2-5	many	TRBD1
CASWDSQANQPQHF	TGTGCCAGCTGGGACAGTCAAGCAAATCAGCCCCAGCATTTT	TRBV10-3	TRBJ1-5	many	TRBD1
CASSPGTAEHLLYGYTF	TGTGCCAGCTCACCGGGGACAGCCGAGCATTTACTATATGGCTACACCTTC	TRBV18	TRBJ1-2	-	TRBD1
CSAHQGLGLETQYF	TGCAGTGCTCACCAGGGACTAGGTCTAGAGACCCAGTACTTC	TRBV20-1	TRBJ2-5	many	TRBD2
CASTLDGRGDSPLHF	TGTGCCAGCACCCTAGACGGCAGGGGGGATTCACCCCTCCACTTT	TRBV7-9	TRBJ1-6	many	TRBD1
CASSWTGTNEKLFF	TGTGCCAGCAGCTGGACAGGGACTAATGAAAAACTGTTTTTT	TRBV7-2	TRBJ1-4	-	TRBD1
CSASPSRPGANVLTF	TGCAGTGCTAGTCCTTCTCGGCCTGGGGCCAACGTCCTGACTTTC	TRBV20-1	TRBJ2-6	many	-
CASSSRTGGWFEQYF	TGTGCCAGTAGTTCCCGGACAGGGGGCTGGTTCGAGCAGTACTTC	TRBV19	TRBJ2-7	few	TRBD1
CASGGQGTTEAFF	TGTGCCAGTGGGGGACAGGGGACCACTGAAGCTTTCTTC	TRBV19	TRBJ1-1	-	TRBD1
CASTPRGLYEQYF	TGTGCCAGTACCCCTAGGGGCCTCTACGAGCAGTACTTC	TRBV19	TRBJ2-7	-	-
CASSQDGGVNQPQHF	TGCGCCAGCAGCCAAGATGGGGGGGTCAATCAGCCCCAGCATTTT	TRBV4-1	TRBJ1-5	many	-
CASSGTSGFFNEQFF	TGTGCCAGCAGTGGAACTAGTGGGTTCTTCAATGAGCAGTTCTTC	TRBV2	TRBJ2-1	many	-
CSVVVSPGGPETQYF	TGCAGCGTTGTTGTGTCCCCGGGGGGCCCAGAGACCCAGTACTTC	TRBV29-1	TRBJ2-5	-	-
CASKEQGVPGELFF	TGTGCCAGCAAGGAACAGGGAGTGCCCGGGGAGCTGTTTTTT	TRBV27	TRBJ2-2	-	-
CASGPRVPGLRGTEAFF	TGTGCTAGTGGTCCCAGGGTGCCTGGGCTTAGAGGAACTGAAGCTTTCTTT	TRBV12-5	TRBJ1-1	-	-
CASSRTSLVGEQYF	TGTGCCAGCAGTAGGACCTCCCTTGTGGGCGAGCAGTACTTC	TRBV6-1	TRBJ2-7	many	-
CSARDNDQPQHF	TGCAGTGCCCGGGATAACGATCAGCCCCAGCATTTT	TRBV20-1	TRBJ1-5	-	-
CASSRLLAGRNSEQFF	TGCGCCAGCAGCCGCCTCCTAGCGGGAAGAAACAGTGAGCAGTTCTTC	TRBV4-1	TRBJ2-1	-	TRBD2
CASSPTGEGEQFF	TGTGCCAGCTCACCGACAGGGGAGGGTGAGCAGTTCTTC	TRBV18	TRBJ2-1	-	-
CASSAPGALYNEQFF	TGTGCCAGCAGTGCCCCCGGGGCTCTCTACAATGAGCAGTTCTTC	TRBV12-3/TRBV12-4	TRBJ2-1	-	-
CASSRDFYNEQFF	TGTGCCAGCTCACGGGACTTTTACAATGAGCAGTTCTTC	TRBV18	TRBJ2-1	-	-
CASRSNEQFF	TGTGCCAGCCGGTCCAATGAGCAGTTCTTC	TRBV2	TRBJ2-1	few	-
CASSLAGGGYTF	TGCGCCAGCAGCTTGGCCGGCGGCGGCTACACCTTC	TRBV5-1	TRBJ1-2	-	-
CASSLVGARMNTEAFF	TGTGCCAGCAGCTTGGTGGGGGCTAGAATGAACACTGAAGCTTTCTTT	TRBV5-6	TRBJ1-1	many	-
CSAAPVSSYNEQFF	TGCAGTGCTGCCCCCGTGAGCTCCTACAATGAGCAGTTCTTC	TRBV20-1	TRBJ2-1	-	-
CASSYRLAGDDEQFF	TGTGCCAGCAGTTACCGACTAGCGGGAGATGATGAGCAGTTCTTC	TRBV6-5	TRBJ2-1	many	TRBD2
CASSAGQGPSYTF	TGTGCCAGCAGCGCGGGACAGGGTCCTAGCTACACCTTC	TRBV5-6	TRBJ1-2	few	TRBD1
CASSQDWGQTNEKLFF	TGCGCCAGCAGCCAAGATTGGGGACAGACTAATGAAAAACTGTTTTTT	TRBV4-3	TRBJ1-4	-	TRBD1
CASSYDSASTDTQYF	TGTGCCAGCAGCTACGACAGTGCTAGCACAGATACGCAGTATTTT	TRBV9	TRBJ2-3	-	-
CASSLGQGLFF	TGTGCCAGCAGCCTGGGACAGGGGTTGTTTTTT	TRBV2	TRBJ2-2	-	TRBD1
CSARDTLPEQYF	TGCAGTGCCCGGGACACCCTCCCCGAGCAGTACTTC	TRBV20-1	TRBJ2-7	many	-
CASSYDRVIGTQYF	TGTGCCAGCAGTTACGACAGGGTTATTGGGACCCAGTACTTC	TRBV6-5	TRBJ2-5	many	TRBD1
CASSQGARECGQPQHF	TGTGCCAGCAGCCAGGGCGCCAGGGAATGCGGTCAGCCCCAGCATTTT	TRBV14	TRBJ1-5	-	-
CASRTASTGSYGYTF	TGTGCCAGCAGGACAGCAAGCACAGGGTCCTATGGCTACACCTTC	TRBV12-3/TRBV12-4	TRBJ1-2	many	-
CASSLGQATGNEQFF	TGTGCCAGCAGCTTAGGACAGGCAACAGGGAATGAGCAGTTCTTC	TRBV11-3	TRBJ2-1	-	-
CASSLGGSSNEQFF	TGTGCCAGCAGCTTAGGCGGGAGCTCGAATGAGCAGTTCTTC	TRBV7-9	TRBJ2-1	many	TRBD2
CACSRRTSGDYNEQFF	TGTGCCTGCAGTAGGCGGACTAGCGGGGATTACAATGAGCAGTTCTTC	TRBV10-3	TRBJ2-1	-	TRBD2
CATSDTGATNEQFF	TGTGCCACCAGTGACACCGGAGCCACCAATGAGCAGTTCTTC	TRBV24-1	TRBJ2-1	-	-
CAACEGAAYNSPLHF	TGTGCCGCTTGCGAGGGGGCGGCCTATAATTCACCCCTCCACTTT	TRBV10-3	TRBJ1-6	-	TRBD1
CASSEDATGPTEQFF	TGTGCCAGCAGTGAAGACGCGACAGGCCCCACGGAGCAGTTCTTC	TRBV2	TRBJ2-1	-	-
CASSLRQGPREQYF	TGCGCCAGCAGCTTGAGACAGGGACCCCGCGAGCAGTACTTC	TRBV5-1	TRBJ2-7	many	TRBD1
CATSGTGDPDEQYF	TGTGCCACCAGTGGCACAGGGGACCCGGACGAGCAGTACTTC	TRBV24-1	TRBJ2-7	-	TRBD1
CASSVDAYEQYF	TGTGCCAGCAGCGTCGATGCCTACGAGCAGTACTTC	TRBV7-2	TRBJ2-7	-	-
CASTVGGYTEAFF	TGTGCCAGCACCGTCGGCGGATACACTGAAGCTTTCTTT	TRBV6-1	TRBJ1-1	many	-
CVTEAGGTTDTQYF	TGTGTCACCGAAGCGGGAGGGACCACAGATACGCAGTATTTT	TRBV24-1	TRBJ2-3	-	TRBD2
CASSVGAEETQYF	TGTGCCAGCAGCGTAGGGGCGGAAGAGACCCAGTACTTC	TRBV9	TRBJ2-5	many	-
CGVGTGSNYGYTF	TGCGGCGTAGGGACAGGGTCTAACTATGGCTACACCTTC	TRBV29-1	TRBJ1-2	-	TRBD1
CASTIQAGGNTEAFF	TGTGCCAGCACCATACAGGCAGGGGGCAACACTGAAGCTTTCTTT	TRBV7-3	TRBJ1-1	-	TRBD1
CASSKLAGQETQYF	TGTGCCAGTAGTAAACTAGCGGGACAAGAGACCCAGTACTTC	TRBV19	TRBJ2-5	many	TRBD2
CASSESRRDRDSDEQFF	TGTGCCAGCAGTGAATCCCGCCGGGACAGGGACTCTGATGAGCAGTTCTTC	TRBV2	TRBJ2-1	many	TRBD1